This passage covers 15 T cell receptor beta chains from one sample sequenced in a study of blood T cell repertoires in COVID-19 (dated by TCRdb to about 2020). The library was produced with the immunoSEQ multiplex PCR assay. Not all clones reach the TCRdb copy of this immuneACCESS table, which keeps in-frame sequences only. Checked studies attribute under half of the gap to unresolved V genes and leave the rest unexplained. For this sample the table gives 55,000 to 70,000 clones, of which 70% to 90% were detected only once. Of the sample, roughly 6.7% is held by the ten largest clones. Sequencing was done on a sample of peripheral blood. These receptors were obtained from a man between 60 and 75 years old with active or convalescent COVID-19.

The rearrangement joins TRBV7-9 to TRBJ2-2; D gene uncertain. The CDR3 is 12 amino acids. Germline assignment: CDR1 SEHNR and CDR2 FQNEAQ (reference sequence). Trimming cost V 3 bases and J 5 bases, with 4 bases left between them. CDR3 coding DNA: TGTGCCAGCAGCTTTGCGACCGGGGAGCTGTTTTTT. Amino acids: CASSFATGELFF.

The J gene is TRBJ2-7, the V gene TRBV5-4; tentatively, D is TRBD2 (7 bases). Germline V gives CDR1 SGHNT, CDR2 YYREEE (reference sequence). This CDR3 contains 16 residues. V was shortened by 2 bases and J by 0 bases, with 15 bases between the two germline ends. The CDR3 DNA follows: TGTGCCAGCAGCTTCAGCGGGACCAGGGGCTCCTACGAGCAGTACTTC. This codes for CASSFSGTRGSYEQYF.

Comments on this clone: One junction end disagrees with the germline gene, perhaps due to a read error. CDR3 sequence (DNA): TGCGCCAGCAGCTCGACAGGGGGCACTACTGAAAAACTGTTTTTT. Protein product: CASSSTGGTTEKLFF. The chain carries TRBV5-1 and TRBJ1-4, with 10 bases matching TRBD1. The CDR3 is made up of 15 amino acids. CDR1 is SGHRS, CDR2 YFSETQ, per germline. Full variable domain (outside the CDR3, taken from reference TRBV5-1 and TRBJ1-4): KAGVTQTPRYLIKTRGQQVTLSCSPISGHRSVSWYQQTPGQGLQFLFEYFSETQRNKGNFPGRFSGRQFSNSRSEMNVSTLELGDSALYLCASSSTGGTTEKLFFGSGTQLSVL.

J is TRBJ2-1 and V is TRBV18; TRBD2 matches 7 bases. The CDR3 contains 15 residues. Germline CDR1 reads KGHSH; CDR2 reads LQKENI. The V gene end was trimmed by 2 bases and the J gene end by 4 bases; junction bases not matched to a gene: 5. CDR3 in amino acids: CASSPSGAGYNEQFF. The CDR3 DNA sequence: TGTGCCAGCTCACCATCTGGAGCGGGGTACAATGAGCAGTTCTTC.

The J gene is TRBJ2-5, the V gene TRBV7-9, with D possibly TRBD2 on 6 matching bases. CDR3 size: 13 residues. Germline V lookup: CDR1 SEHNR, CDR2 FQNEAQ (reference sequence). V gave up 0 bases and J gave up 4 bases, with 6 bases separating them. The CDR3 region has the DNA TGTGCCAGCAGCTTAGCGGGGGGAGAGACCCAGTACTTC. Its protein is CASSLAGGETQYF.

The chain joins TRBV29-1 to TRBJ2-3; possibly TRBD1 for D (6 bases). This CDR3 is 14 amino acids long. Germline-derived CDR1 and CDR2 are SQVTM and ANQGSEA. Trimming removed 6 bases at V and 6 bases at J, with 19 bases between. The CDR3 DNA sequence: TGCAGCGTCGACGAGGGGGACGGAAGGGATACGCAGTATTTT. This translates into CSVDEGDGRDTQYF.

In DNA, the CDR3 is TGTGCCAGCTCGTTGGATAGCCTTTACGAGCAGTACTTC. Protein sequence: CASSLDSLYEQYF. This chain uses TRBV18 with TRBJ2-7; unclear D gene. V was cut by 6 bases and J by 4 bases, with 13 bases left in between. The CDR3 sequence is 13 residues long. The germline V gene encodes CDR1 KGHSH and CDR2 LQKENI.

V usage is TRBV28 and J usage is TRBJ1-5, with a tentative D call TRBD1 (5 bases). V was trimmed by 4 bases and J by 6 bases, leaving 16 bases between them. Germline values: CDR1 MDHEN, CDR2 SYDVKM. The CDR3 sequence is 15 residues long. For the CDR3, the DNA is TGTGCCAGCAGTTCATCAGACAGAGACACTCAGCCCCAGCATTTT. Amino acids: CASSSSDRDTQPQHF.

This clone has more than one count but fewer than ten. V and J are TRBV4-2 and TRBJ1-1, with 7 bases aligning to TRBD1. V lost 4 bases and J lost 11; bases outside the gene matches: 10. CDR3 length equals 13 residues. Germline assignment: CDR1 LGHNA and CDR2 YNFKEQ. The CDR3 spells CASSPEGAASAFF. For the CDR3, the DNA is TGTGCCAGCAGCCCCGAGGGGGCGGCATCCGCTTTCTTT.

This chain connects TRBV5-1 to TRBJ2-3; D possibly corresponds to TRBD1 (5 bases). Germline values: CDR1 SGHRS, CDR2 YFSETQ. The CDR3 is 16 amino acids. The V gene lost 4 bases and the J gene lost 2 bases, with 17 bases spanning the gap. In DNA, the CDR3 is TGCGCCAGCAGCCGCCGCCCGACAGACTCCACAGATACGCAGTATTTT. Its translation is CASSRRPTDSTDTQYF.

This clone was seen a handful of times. V is TRBV19 and J is TRBJ1-1; D gene uncertain. Deletions cut 6 bases from V and 4 bases from J, with 18 bases between. CDR1 is LNHDA, CDR2 SQIVND, per germline (reference sequence). This CDR3 contains 15 residues. CDR3: CASSSRPGVGTEAFF. CDR3 nucleotide sequence: TGTGCCAGTAGCTCCCGACCCGGGGTGGGCACTGAAGCTTTCTTT.

This chain uses TRBV5-4 with TRBJ2-5, with TRBD2 matching 10 bases. J gave up 5 bases and V 0 bases, and 10 bases lay outside the gene matches. The CDR3 contains 17 residues. CDR1 is SGHNT, CDR2 YYREEE, per germline (reference sequence). CDR3 in DNA: TGTGCCAGCAGCTTGGGTGGGGCTAGCGGGAGAAGGGAGACCCAGTACTTC. Its protein product is CASSLGGASGRRETQYF.

The chain joins TRBV29-1 to TRBJ1-5; 8 nucleotides match TRBD1. Germline trimming cut 5 bases from V and 2 bases from J; bases unmatched to any gene: 8. This CDR3 has 15 amino acids. Germline-derived CDR1 and CDR2 are SQVTM and ANQGSEA. The CDR3 reads CSVSTQGQGNQPQHF. Here the CDR3 DNA reads TGCAGCGTTAGTACACAGGGACAGGGCAATCAGCCCCAGCATTTT. Based on the CDR3 plus reference TRBV29-1 and TRBJ1-5, the full variable domain is SAVISQKPSRDICQRGTSLTIQCQVDSQVTMMFWYRQQPGQSLTLIATANQGSEATYESGFVIDKFPISRPNLTFSTLTVSNMSPEDSSIYLCSVSTQGQGNQPQHFGDGTRLSIL.

This clone was counted once. The chain employs TRBV25-1 and TRBJ1-2; D unclear. This CDR3 is 14 amino acids long. CDR1 and CDR2 from the germline V gene are MGHDK and SYGVNS. The V gene lost 6 bases and the J gene lost 8 bases, with 19 bases spanning the gap. Here the CDR3 reads CASSDLPRREGYTF. Written as DNA, the CDR3 is TGTGCCAGCAGCGATTTACCACGAAGGGAGGGCTACACCTTC.

The chain employs TRBV2 and TRBJ1-1, with D possibly being TRBD1 (6 bases). Germline CDR1 and CDR2: SNHLY and FYNNEI. CDR3 size: 16 residues. V lost 7 bases and J 1 base, leaving 19 bases between the germline ends. CDR3 nucleotides: TGTGCCAGCATCAGAAGTTTGGGGGGGCCGAACACTGAAGCTTTCTTT. Translating gives CASIRSLGGPNTEAFF.